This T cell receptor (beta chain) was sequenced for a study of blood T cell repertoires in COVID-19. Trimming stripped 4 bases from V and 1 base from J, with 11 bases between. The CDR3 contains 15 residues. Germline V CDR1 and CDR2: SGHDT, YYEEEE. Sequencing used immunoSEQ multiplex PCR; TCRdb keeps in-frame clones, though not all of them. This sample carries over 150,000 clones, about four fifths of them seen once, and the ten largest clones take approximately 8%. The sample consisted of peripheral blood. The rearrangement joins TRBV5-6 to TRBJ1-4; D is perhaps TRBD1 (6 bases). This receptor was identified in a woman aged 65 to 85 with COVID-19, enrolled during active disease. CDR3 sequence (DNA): TGTGCCAGCAGCACTTTACAGGGAACTAATGAAAAACTGTTTTTT. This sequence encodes CASSTLQGTNEKLFF.